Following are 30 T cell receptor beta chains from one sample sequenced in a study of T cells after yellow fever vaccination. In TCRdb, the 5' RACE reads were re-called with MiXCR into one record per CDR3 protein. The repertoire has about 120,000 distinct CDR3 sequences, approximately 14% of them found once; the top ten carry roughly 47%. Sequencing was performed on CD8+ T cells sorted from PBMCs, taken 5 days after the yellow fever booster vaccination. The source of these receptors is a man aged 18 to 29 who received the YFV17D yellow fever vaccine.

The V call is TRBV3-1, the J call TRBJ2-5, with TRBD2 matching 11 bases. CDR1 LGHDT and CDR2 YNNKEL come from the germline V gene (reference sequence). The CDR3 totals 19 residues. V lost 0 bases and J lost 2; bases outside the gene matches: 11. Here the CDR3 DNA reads TGTGCCAGCAGCCAAGATCTCGGCCTAGCGGGGGGCCTTCAAGAGACCCAGTACTTC. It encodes CASSQDLGLAGGLQETQYF.

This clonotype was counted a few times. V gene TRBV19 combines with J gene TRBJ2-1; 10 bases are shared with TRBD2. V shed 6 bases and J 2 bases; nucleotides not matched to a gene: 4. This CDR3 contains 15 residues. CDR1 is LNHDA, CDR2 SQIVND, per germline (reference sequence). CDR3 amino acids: CASSRTSGTYNEQFF. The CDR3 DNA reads TGTGCCAGTAGCCGGACTAGCGGCACCTACAATGAGCAGTTCTTC.

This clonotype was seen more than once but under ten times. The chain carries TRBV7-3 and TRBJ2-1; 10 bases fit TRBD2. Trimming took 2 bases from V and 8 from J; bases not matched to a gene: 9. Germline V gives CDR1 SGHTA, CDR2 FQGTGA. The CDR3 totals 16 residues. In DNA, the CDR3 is TGTGCCAGCAGCTTACCACTAGCGGGGCGGTTCGATGAGCAGTTCTTC. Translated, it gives CASSLPLAGRFDEQFF.

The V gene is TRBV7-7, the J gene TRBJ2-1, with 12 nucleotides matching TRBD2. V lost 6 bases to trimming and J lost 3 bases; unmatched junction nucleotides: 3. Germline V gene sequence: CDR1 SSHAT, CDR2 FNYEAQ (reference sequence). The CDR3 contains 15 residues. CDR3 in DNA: TGTGCCAGCAGTCGACTAGCGGGGGTCTACAATGAGCAGTTCTTC. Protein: CASSRLAGVYNEQFF. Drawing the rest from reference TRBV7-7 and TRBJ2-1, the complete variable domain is GAGVSQSPRYKVTKRGQDVTLRCDPISSHATLYWYQQALGQGPEFLTYFNYEAQPDKSGLPSDRFSAERPEGSISTLTIQRTEQRDSAMYRCASSRLAGVYNEQFFGPGTRLTVL.

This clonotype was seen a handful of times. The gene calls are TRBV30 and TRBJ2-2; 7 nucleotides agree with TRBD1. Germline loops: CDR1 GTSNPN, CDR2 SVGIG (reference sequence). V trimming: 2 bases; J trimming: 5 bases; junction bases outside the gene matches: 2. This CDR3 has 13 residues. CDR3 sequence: CAWSLTGTGELFF. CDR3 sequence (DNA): TGTGCCTGGAGTCTGACAGGGACCGGGGAGCTGTTTTTT.

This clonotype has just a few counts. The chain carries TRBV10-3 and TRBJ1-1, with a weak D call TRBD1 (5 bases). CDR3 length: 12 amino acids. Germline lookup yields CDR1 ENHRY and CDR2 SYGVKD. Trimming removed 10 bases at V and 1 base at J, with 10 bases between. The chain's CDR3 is CATRTGNTEAFF. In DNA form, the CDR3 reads TGTGCCACCCGAACAGGGAACACTGAAGCTTTCTTT.

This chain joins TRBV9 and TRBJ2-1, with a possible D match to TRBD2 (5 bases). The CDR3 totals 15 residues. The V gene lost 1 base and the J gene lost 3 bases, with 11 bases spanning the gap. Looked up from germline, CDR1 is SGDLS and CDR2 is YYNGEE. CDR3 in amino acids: CASSVFLADYNEQFF. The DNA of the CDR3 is TGTGCCAGCAGCGTATTCCTAGCAGACTACAATGAGCAGTTCTTC.

CDR3 nucleotide sequence: TGTGCCAGCAGCTTCGGCGGAGTCAATGGCTACACCTTC. This encodes CASSFGGVNGYTF. The chain recombines TRBV7-9 with TRBJ1-2, with D unresolved. V was trimmed by 3 bases and J by 6 bases, leaving 11 bases between them. This CDR3 is built from 13 residues. CDR1 is SEHNR, CDR2 FQNEAQ, per germline (reference sequence).

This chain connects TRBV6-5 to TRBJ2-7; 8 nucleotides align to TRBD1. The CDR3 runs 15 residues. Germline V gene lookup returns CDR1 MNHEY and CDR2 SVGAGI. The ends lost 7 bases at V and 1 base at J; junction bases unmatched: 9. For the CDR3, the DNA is TGTGCCAGCACAACAGGACAGGGCAATTCCTACGAGCAGTACTTC. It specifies CASTTGQGNSYEQYF.

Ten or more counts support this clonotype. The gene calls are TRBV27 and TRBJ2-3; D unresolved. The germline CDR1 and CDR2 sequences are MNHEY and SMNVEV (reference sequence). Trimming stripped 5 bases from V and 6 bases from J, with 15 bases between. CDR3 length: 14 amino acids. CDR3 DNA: TGTGCCAGCAGTATAGTACAAGCCCGCGATACGCAGTATTTT. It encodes CASSIVQARDTQYF.

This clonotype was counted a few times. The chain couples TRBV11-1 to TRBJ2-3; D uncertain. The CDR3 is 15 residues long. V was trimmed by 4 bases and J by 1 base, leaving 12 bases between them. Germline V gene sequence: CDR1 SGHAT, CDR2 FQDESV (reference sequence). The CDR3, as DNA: TGTGCCAGCAGCTCGGGTCGTACGGGCACAGATACGCAGTATTTT. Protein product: CASSSGRTGTDTQYF.

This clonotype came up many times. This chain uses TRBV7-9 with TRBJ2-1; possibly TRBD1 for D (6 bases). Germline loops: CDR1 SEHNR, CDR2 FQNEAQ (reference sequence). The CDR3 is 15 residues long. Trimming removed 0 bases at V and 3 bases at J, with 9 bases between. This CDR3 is CASSLAGASYNEQFF. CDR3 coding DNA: TGTGCCAGCAGCTTAGCGGGGGCGAGCTACAATGAGCAGTTCTTC.

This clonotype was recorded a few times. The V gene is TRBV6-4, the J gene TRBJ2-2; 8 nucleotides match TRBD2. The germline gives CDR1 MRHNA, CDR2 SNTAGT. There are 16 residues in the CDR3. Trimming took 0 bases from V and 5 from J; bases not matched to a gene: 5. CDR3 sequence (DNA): TGTGCCAGCAGTGACTCAACAAGCGGGGGAACCGGGGAGCTGTTTTTT. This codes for CASSDSTSGGTGELFF.

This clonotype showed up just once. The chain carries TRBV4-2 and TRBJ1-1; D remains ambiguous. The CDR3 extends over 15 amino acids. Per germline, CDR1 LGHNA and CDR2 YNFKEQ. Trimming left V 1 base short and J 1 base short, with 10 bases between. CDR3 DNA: TGTGCCAGCAGCCAAGCGGCAGAGAAGAACACTGAAGCTTTCTTT. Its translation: CASSQAAEKNTEAFF.

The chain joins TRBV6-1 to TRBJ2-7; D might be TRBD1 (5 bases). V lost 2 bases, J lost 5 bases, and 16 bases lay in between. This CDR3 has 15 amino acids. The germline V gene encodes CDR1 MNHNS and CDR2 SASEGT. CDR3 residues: CASSEWGGAVDEQYF. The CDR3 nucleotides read TGTGCCAGCAGTGAATGGGGTGGGGCCGTCGACGAGCAGTACTTC.

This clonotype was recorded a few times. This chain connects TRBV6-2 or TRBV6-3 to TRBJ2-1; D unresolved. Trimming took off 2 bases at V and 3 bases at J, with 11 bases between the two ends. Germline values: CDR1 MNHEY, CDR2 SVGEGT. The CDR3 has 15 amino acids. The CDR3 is CASSYNSLVYNEQFF. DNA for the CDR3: TGTGCCAGCAGTTACAACAGTCTCGTCTACAATGAGCAGTTCTTC.

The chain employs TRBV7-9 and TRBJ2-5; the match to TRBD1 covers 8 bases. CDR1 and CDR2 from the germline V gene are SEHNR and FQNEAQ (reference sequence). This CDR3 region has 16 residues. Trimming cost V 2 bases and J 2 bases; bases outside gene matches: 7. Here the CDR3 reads CASSLLGTGGQETQYF. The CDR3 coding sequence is TGTGCCAGCAGCTTACTGGGCACAGGGGGGCAAGAGACCCAGTACTTC.

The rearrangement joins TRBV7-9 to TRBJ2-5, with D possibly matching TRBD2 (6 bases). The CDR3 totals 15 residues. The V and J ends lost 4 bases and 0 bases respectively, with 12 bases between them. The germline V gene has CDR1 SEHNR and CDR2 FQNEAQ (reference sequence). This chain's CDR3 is CASSSSGLYQETQYF. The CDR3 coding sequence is TGTGCCAGCAGCTCAAGCGGGTTGTACCAAGAGACCCAGTACTTC.

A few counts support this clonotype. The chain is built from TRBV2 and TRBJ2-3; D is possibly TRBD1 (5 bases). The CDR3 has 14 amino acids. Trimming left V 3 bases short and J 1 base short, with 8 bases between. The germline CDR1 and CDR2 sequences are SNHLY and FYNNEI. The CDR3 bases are TGTGCCAGCAGTGATGGGGCCCGCACAGATACGCAGTATTTT. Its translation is CASSDGARTDTQYF. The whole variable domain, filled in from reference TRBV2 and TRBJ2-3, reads EPEVTQTPSHQVTQMGQEVILRCVPISNHLYFYWYRQILGQKVEFLVSFYNNEISEKSEIFDDQFSVERPDGSNFTLKIRSTKLEDSAMYFCASSDGARTDTQYFGPGTRLTVL.

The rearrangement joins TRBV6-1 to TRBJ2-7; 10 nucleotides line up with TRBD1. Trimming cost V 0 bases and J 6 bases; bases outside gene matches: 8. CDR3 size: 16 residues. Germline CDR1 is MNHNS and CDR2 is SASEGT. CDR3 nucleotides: TGTGCCAGCAGTGAAGCAATTGGGACAGGGGAGTTCGAGCAGTACGTC. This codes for CASSEAIGTGEFEQYV.

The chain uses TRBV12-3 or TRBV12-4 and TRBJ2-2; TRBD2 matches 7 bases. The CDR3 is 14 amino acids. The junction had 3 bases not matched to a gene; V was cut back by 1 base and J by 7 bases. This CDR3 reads CASSLGPGGGELFF. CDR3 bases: TGTGCCAGCAGTTTAGGTCCGGGGGGCGGGGAGCTGTTTTTT.

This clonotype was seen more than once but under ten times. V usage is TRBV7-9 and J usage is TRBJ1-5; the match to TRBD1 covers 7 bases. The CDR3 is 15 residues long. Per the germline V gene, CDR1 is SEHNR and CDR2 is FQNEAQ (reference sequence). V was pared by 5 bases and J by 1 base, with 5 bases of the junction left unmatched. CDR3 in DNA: TGTGCCAGCAGCCCCCAGGGGGTAAGCAATCAGCCCCAGCATTTT. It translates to CASSPQGVSNQPQHF.

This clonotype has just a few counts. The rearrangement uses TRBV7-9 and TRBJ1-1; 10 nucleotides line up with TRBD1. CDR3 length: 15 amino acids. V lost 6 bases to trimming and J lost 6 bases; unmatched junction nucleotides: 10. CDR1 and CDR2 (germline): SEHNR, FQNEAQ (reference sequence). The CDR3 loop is CASSPGTGAYSEAFF. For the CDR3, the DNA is TGTGCCAGCAGTCCCGGGACAGGGGCGTATTCTGAAGCTTTCTTT.

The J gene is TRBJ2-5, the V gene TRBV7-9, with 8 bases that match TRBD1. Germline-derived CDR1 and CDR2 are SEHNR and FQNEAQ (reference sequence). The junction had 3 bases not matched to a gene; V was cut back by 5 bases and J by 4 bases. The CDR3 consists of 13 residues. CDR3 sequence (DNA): TGTGCCAGCAGCCAGGGACAGGTAGAGACCCAGTACTTC. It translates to CASSQGQVETQYF.

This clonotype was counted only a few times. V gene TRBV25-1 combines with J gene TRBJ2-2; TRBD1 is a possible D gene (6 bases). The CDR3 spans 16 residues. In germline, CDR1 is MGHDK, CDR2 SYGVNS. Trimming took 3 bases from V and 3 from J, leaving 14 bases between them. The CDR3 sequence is CASSDTGKLYTGELFF. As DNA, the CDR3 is TGTGCCAGCAGTGATACAGGGAAATTATACACCGGGGAGCTGTTTTTT.

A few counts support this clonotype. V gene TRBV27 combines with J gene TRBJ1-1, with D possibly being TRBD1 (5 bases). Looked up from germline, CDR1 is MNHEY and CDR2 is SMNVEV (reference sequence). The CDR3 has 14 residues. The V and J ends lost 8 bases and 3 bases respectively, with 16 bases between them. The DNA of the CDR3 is TGTGCCAGCTACTCCGGGGCAGGGTACACTGAAGCTTTCTTT. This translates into CASYSGAGYTEAFF.

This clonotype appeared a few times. The CDR3 region is CASSWGLAGGEQFF. In nucleotides, the CDR3 is TGTGCCAGCAGTTGGGGACTAGCGGGGGGTGAGCAGTTCTTC. The chain joins TRBV12-3 or TRBV12-4 to TRBJ2-1; 15 nucleotides match TRBD2. After removal of 4 bases from V and 9 bases from J, the junction contained 1 base not matched to a gene. CDR3 size: 14 residues.

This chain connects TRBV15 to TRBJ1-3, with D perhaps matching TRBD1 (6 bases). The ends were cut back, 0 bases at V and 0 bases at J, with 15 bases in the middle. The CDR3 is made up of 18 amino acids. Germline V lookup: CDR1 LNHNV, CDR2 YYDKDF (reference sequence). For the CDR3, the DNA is TGTGCCACCAGCAGAGATCGGGGGCTGGGGAGCTCTGGAAACACCATATATTTT. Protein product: CATSRDRGLGSSGNTIYF.

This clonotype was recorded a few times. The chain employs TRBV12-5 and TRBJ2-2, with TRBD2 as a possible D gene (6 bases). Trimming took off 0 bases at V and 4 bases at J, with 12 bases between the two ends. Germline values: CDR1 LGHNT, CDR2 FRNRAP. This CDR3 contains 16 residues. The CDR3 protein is CASGLVRRDGTGELFF. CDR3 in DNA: TGTGCTAGTGGTTTGGTAAGGCGGGACGGCACCGGGGAGCTGTTTTTT.

CDR3 nucleotides: TGTGCCAGCAGTGACTCGACTAGCGGGGGGGCAGATACGCAGTATTTT. Residues: CASSDSTSGGADTQYF. The V gene is TRBV6-4, the J gene TRBJ2-3; 14 positions match TRBD2. This CDR3 has 16 amino acids. J gave up 4 bases and V 0 bases, and 0 bases lay outside the gene matches. Germline V lookup: CDR1 MRHNA, CDR2 SNTAGT.